The clone carrying this TCR beta chain was seen just once. Antigen unknown. Treatment indicated: oral pan-JAK inhibitor, 5-10 mg twice daily. The data were taken from a study of CD8+ T cells in alopecia areata. Findings and caveats of the study: Among the 100 top clones, expanded CD8+ clones, like scalp clonality, were significantly decreased by tofacitinib. Lesional tissue from the scalp (especially in alopecia totalis/universalis) showed higher clonality than normal scalp.

Germline V lookup: CDR1 MNHEY, CDR2 SVGAGI. CDR3 length equals 16 residues. The ends were cut back, 0 bases at V and 5 bases at J, with 16 bases in the middle. Investigators isolated RNA and reverse transcribed it into cDNA to act as the sequencing template. Sequencing was performed with immunoSEQ multiplex PCR; in TCRdb, only in-frame clones are kept and a portion is missing. The table shows over 90,000 clones, with around 84% occurring only once. Sequences were derived from CD8+ T cells sorted from blood, sampled around week 30, from a patient treated with tofacitinib. The genes are TRBV6-5 and TRBJ1-1, with D hard to call. The TCR originated in a human donor with alopecia areata. As DNA, the CDR3 is TGTGCCAGCAGTTACTCTGGGATGGGGTTGGGGACTGAAGCTTTCTTT. Translated: CASSYSGMGLGTEAFF.